Many counts were recorded for the clone carrying this T cell receptor beta chain. Its matching antigen is unknown. Losses at the gene ends were 3 bases for V and 2 bases for J; bases not matched to a gene: 13. The CDR3 runs to 17 residues. Germline assignment: CDR1 MNHEY and CDR2 SMNVEV (reference sequence). The sample comes from a study of T cells in Graves' hyperthyroidism and ophthalmopathy. Diagnoses were established using clinical symptoms, serum thyroxine and TRAb, thyroid ultrasound and orbital computed tomography. General study points: The model forecast ophthalmopathy, anticipating it by a median about 6.5 months before onset.

RNA transcripts gave rise to amplified TCR beta CDR3 regions. During a first-round RT-PCR of the TCR CDR3, the HTBI primer set was used. MiXCR, applied by TCRdb to the multiplex PCR reads, yields one record per CDR3 protein. This sample has 300,000 to 450,000 distinct CDR3 sequences, with about 16% found just once. The sample comprised blood. The chain combines TRBV27 with TRBJ2-7, with 7 bases aligning to TRBD1. The receptor comes from a woman younger than 45 with Graves' hyperthyroidism. The CDR3 DNA reads as TGTGCCAGCAGTTTTCGTACCGGGACAGAAGTCCCCTACGAGCAGTACTTC. Encoded protein: CASSFRTGTEVPYEQYF.